Following are 29 T cell receptor beta chains from one sample sequenced in a study of blood T cell repertoires in COVID-19. The table came from immunoSEQ multiplex PCR; TCRdb's copy has only in-frame clones and leaves some out. The sample holds around 450,000 clones, 87% seen once. Sequenced material: PBMCs or T cells enriched from blood (not recorded which). The source is a woman aged 18-29 years with acute COVID-19.

This rearrangement joins TRBV7-9 to TRBJ2-7; 7 nucleotides agree with TRBD2. This CDR3 comprises 14 residues. Trimming took 5 bases from V and 0 from J; bases not matched to a gene: 4. Germline V CDR1 and CDR2: SEHNR, FQNEAQ (reference sequence). CDR3 DNA sequence: TGTGCCAGCAGCAAAAGCGGGAACTCCTACGAGCAGTACTTC. Amino acids: CASSKSGNSYEQYF.

This chain uses TRBV2 with TRBJ2-5, with 7 positions matching TRBD1. Germline trimming cut 4 bases from V and 1 base from J; bases unmatched to any gene: 0. The V gene's germline CDR1 is SNHLY and CDR2 FYNNEI. This CDR3 is 13 amino acids long. The DNA of the CDR3 is TGTGCCAGCAGTGGACAGGGCCAAGAGACCCAGTACTTC. Translation: CASSGQGQETQYF.

The chain couples TRBV27 to TRBJ2-2, with 8 bases fitting TRBD1. V was clipped by 6 bases and J by 7 bases; unmatched bases: 4. Germline V gives CDR1 MNHEY, CDR2 SMNVEV (reference sequence). The CDR3 contains 13 residues. CDR3 sequence: CASSGQGFGELFF. The CDR3 region has the DNA TGTGCCAGCAGCGGACAGGGTTTCGGGGAGCTGTTTTTT.

The chain combines TRBV15 with TRBJ1-2, with TRBD1 as a possible D gene (6 bases). Trimming pared 0 bases from V and 3 bases from J, leaving 14 bases between. CDR1 LNHNV and CDR2 YYDKDF come from the germline V gene (reference sequence). The CDR3 loop spans 16 amino acids. DNA for the CDR3: TGTGCCACCAGCAGAGATCCGGGTTACAGGGACTATGGCTACACCTTC. This sequence encodes CATSRDPGYRDYGYTF.

This sequence joins TRBV3-1 (or the pseudogene TRBV3-2) and TRBJ1-2; D unresolved. The CDR3 is 13 residues long. The germline V gene has CDR1 LGHDT and CDR2 YNNKEL (reference sequence). The V end was cut by 4 bases, the J end by 8 bases, with 14 bases between. CDR3 protein: CASSRGWRSGYTF. The CDR3 bases are TGTGCCAGCAGCCGTGGGTGGCGGTCGGGCTACACCTTC.

The chain has TRBV18 and TRBJ2-3; tentatively, D is TRBD1 (6 bases). V lost 3 bases and J lost 4, with 17 bases in between. The CDR3 loop spans 16 amino acids. The germline V gene has CDR1 KGHSH and CDR2 LQKENI. DNA of the CDR3: TGTGCCAGCTCACCTCTCGGCAGGGGTTTCGCAGATACGCAGTATTTT. Amino acid sequence: CASSPLGRGFADTQYF.

The chain uses TRBV11-2 and TRBJ1-2; 7 bases match TRBD1. The V gene's germline CDR1 is SGHAT and CDR2 FQNNGV. The CDR3 is made up of 17 amino acids. V lost 0 bases to trimming and J lost 7 bases; unmatched junction nucleotides: 14. The DNA for the CDR3 is TGTGCCAGCAGCTTAGACCTCCTCGACAGGGCCTGGGGTGGCTACACCTTC. Protein: CASSLDLLDRAWGGYTF.

The chain is built from TRBV4-3 and TRBJ2-1; D gene uncertain. Germline CDR1 reads LGHNA; CDR2 reads YSLEER. This CDR3 is 16 amino acids long. V lost 0 bases, J lost 0 bases, and 9 bases lay in between. CDR3 residues: CASSQDLLISYNEQFF. The CDR3 coding sequence is TGCGCCAGCAGCCAAGACTTACTAATCTCCTACAATGAGCAGTTCTTC.

The V and J genes are TRBV29-1 and TRBJ2-5, with D hard to call. From germline, CDR1 is SQVTM and CDR2 ANQGSEA. Trimming removed 4 bases from V and 0 bases from J, with 6 bases in between. CDR3 length: 12 residues. This CDR3 reads CSVGPDQETQYF. CDR3 coding DNA: TGCAGCGTTGGTCCCGACCAAGAGACCCAGTACTTC.

The genes are TRBV11-2 and TRBJ1-1, with a weak D call TRBD1 (6 bases). The CDR3 spans 15 residues. Trimming left V 0 bases short and J 5 bases short, with 13 bases between. Germline values: CDR1 SGHAT, CDR2 FQNNGV. CDR3 sequence reads: CASSLEPTGRTEAFF. CDR3 DNA sequence: TGTGCCAGCAGCTTAGAACCGACAGGTAGGACTGAAGCTTTCTTT. Together with reference TRBV11-2 and TRBJ1-1, the CDR3 gives the full variable domain: EAGVAQSPRYKIIEKRQSVAFWCNPISGHATLYWYQQILGQGPKLLIQFQNNGVVDDSQLPKDRFSAERLKGVDSTLKIQPAKLEDSAVYLCASSLEPTGRTEAFFGQGTRLTVV.

The CDR3 DNA is TGTGCCAGCAGTCCCATCACAGGGGTAAATTCACCCCTCCACTTT. Its translation is CASSPITGVNSPLHF. The V and J genes are TRBV28 and TRBJ1-6; 7 nucleotides align to TRBD1. Germline trimming cut 5 bases from V and 7 bases from J; bases unmatched to any gene: 8. Germline loops: CDR1 MDHEN, CDR2 SYDVKM. The CDR3 totals 15 residues.

The chain links TRBV10-2 to TRBJ2-7; the match to TRBD2 covers 8 bases. The trim removed 3 bases at V and 3 bases at J, leaving 7 bases unmatched. The germline gives CDR1 WSHSY, CDR2 SAAADI. The CDR3 has 15 residues. CDR3 DNA sequence: TGCGCCAGCAGTGATCGGACTAGCTTCGGCTACGAGCAGTACTTC. It specifies CASSDRTSFGYEQYF.

This chain uses TRBV30 with TRBJ1-2, with no clear D. The ends were cut back, 2 bases at V and 4 bases at J, with 8 bases in the middle. Germline V lookup: CDR1 GTSNPN, CDR2 SVGIG (reference sequence). CDR3 length equals 12 residues. Written as DNA, the CDR3 is TGTGCCTGGAGTTTGATCGGCTATGGCTACACCTTC. Residues: CAWSLIGYGYTF.

The chain recombines TRBV20-1 with TRBJ2-7; 12 positions agree with TRBD2. Germline-derived CDR1 and CDR2 are DFQATT and SNEGSKA (reference sequence). This CDR3 is built from 17 residues. After removal of 3 bases from V and 3 bases from J, the junction contained 12 bases not matched to a gene. CDR3 residues: CSASFGPRLAGVYEQYF. The CDR3 DNA follows: TGCAGTGCTAGTTTTGGCCCGAGACTAGCGGGAGTCTACGAGCAGTACTTC.

This chain uses TRBV7-9 with TRBJ1-4, with D possibly being TRBD1 (6 bases). Germline loops: CDR1 SEHNR, CDR2 FQNEAQ (reference sequence). The CDR3 extends over 15 amino acids. V was cut by 8 bases and J by 6 bases, with 19 bases left in between. The CDR3 is CASRNGAGVHEKLFF. In DNA form, the CDR3 reads TGTGCCAGCCGCAACGGGGCAGGGGTCCATGAAAAACTGTTTTTT.

The rearrangement links TRBV6-5 to TRBJ2-7, with a weak D call TRBD2 (6 bases). This CDR3 has 15 residues. CDR1 and CDR2 (germline): MNHEY, SVGAGI. Trimming stripped 0 bases from V and 2 bases from J, with 11 bases between. This chain's CDR3 is CASSYSGTLTYEQYF. Written as DNA, the CDR3 is TGTGCCAGCAGTTACTCGGGGACTTTAACCTACGAGCAGTACTTC.

The rearrangement uses TRBV4-1 and TRBJ2-5, with D unresolved. Germline V gene lookup returns CDR1 MGHRA and CDR2 YSYEKL. V lost 3 bases to trimming and J lost 2 bases, with 13 bases between them. The CDR3 covers 15 residues. As DNA, the CDR3 is TGCGCCAGCAGCCAGAATTCGGCGGTGCAAGAGACCCAGTACTTC. This translates into CASSQNSAVQETQYF.

The V call is TRBV6-5, the J call TRBJ1-6; D ambiguous. Germline assignment: CDR1 MNHEY and CDR2 SVGAGI. V was shortened by 7 bases and J by 9 bases, with 13 bases between the two germline ends. CDR3 length: 13 amino acids. The CDR3 protein is CASTPSEGSPLHF. DNA for the CDR3: TGTGCCAGCACGCCTTCCGAGGGTTCACCCCTCCACTTT.

The V and J genes are TRBV5-8 and TRBJ2-1; possibly TRBD1 for D (7 bases). The germline V gene has CDR1 SGHTS and CDR2 YDEGEE. Between the trimmed V and J ends, which lost 0 bases and 1 base, there was a span of 17 bases. The CDR3 spans 18 residues. CDR3: CASSLARDSSISYNEQFF. The CDR3, as DNA: TGTGCCAGCAGCTTGGCGCGGGACAGCAGCATATCCTACAATGAGCAGTTCTTC. The full variable domain, rest sourced from reference TRBV5-8 and TRBJ2-1, is EAGVTQSPTHLIKTRGQQATLRCSPISGHTSVYWYQQALGLGLQFLLWYDEGEERNRGNFPPRFSGRQFPNYSSELNVNALELEDSALYLCASSLARDSSISYNEQFFGPGTRLTVL.

The chain couples TRBV19 to TRBJ2-7, with 8 bases lining up with TRBD2. Per germline, CDR1 LNHDA and CDR2 SQIVND (reference sequence). V shed 2 bases and J 5 bases; nucleotides not matched to a gene: 14. There are 17 residues in the CDR3. DNA of the CDR3: TGTGCCAGTAGTATATCTAGAGGGGTAGCGGGAAGCCACGAGCAGTACTTC. It translates to CASSISRGVAGSHEQYF.

CDR3 in amino acids: CASSLGGSLGQPQHF. The CDR3 bases are TGTGCCAGCAGCTTAGGAGGATCCCTGGGTCAGCCCCAGCATTTT. The V gene is TRBV7-8, the J gene TRBJ1-5, with D hard to call. V lost 1 base and J lost 6, with 13 bases in between. The CDR3 has 15 amino acids. CDR1 and CDR2 from the germline V gene are SGHVS and FQNEAQ.

The chain combines TRBV18 with TRBJ1-1; 8 bases match TRBD1. Trimming at V came to 3 bases and at J to 4 bases, leaving 4 bases not matched to a gene. The CDR3 has 14 amino acids. Germline V gene lookup returns CDR1 KGHSH and CDR2 LQKENI. Written as DNA, the CDR3 is TGTGCCAGCTCACCCCAGGGGGCGGTCACTGAAGCTTTCTTT. The encoded protein is CASSPQGAVTEAFF.

The chain has TRBV7-2 and TRBJ1-4, with no clear D. The CDR3 totals 13 residues. Trimming removed 2 bases at V and 8 bases at J, with 9 bases between. Per the germline V gene, CDR1 is SGHTA and CDR2 is FQGNSA. CDR3 DNA sequence: TGTGCCAGCAGCTTACCAGGCGAAGAAAAACTGTTTTTT. This codes for CASSLPGEEKLFF.

The J gene is TRBJ1-4, the V gene TRBV5-1; TRBD1 is a possible D gene (6 bases). The CDR3 totals 15 residues. V gave up 5 bases and J gave up 5 bases, with 16 bases separating them. Germline CDR1 is SGHRS and CDR2 is YFSETQ. The CDR3 region has the DNA TGCGCCAGCAGTGCCACAGGGATCGGGAATGAAAAACTGTTTTTT. This codes for CASSATGIGNEKLFF.

The rearrangement uses TRBV12-5 and TRBJ2-1; a weak D match, TRBD2 (5 bases). Germline CDR1 reads LGHNT; CDR2 reads FRNRAP. Trimming stripped 6 bases from V and 7 bases from J, with 13 bases between. CDR3 length: 13 amino acids. CDR3 region: CASGRALANEQFF. Written as DNA, the CDR3 is TGTGCTAGTGGGAGGGCCTTGGCAAATGAGCAGTTCTTC.

The chain carries TRBV2 and TRBJ2-1; tentative D call: TRBD1 (5 bases). Trimming pared 9 bases from V and 3 bases from J, leaving 9 bases between. Germline V gene lookup returns CDR1 SNHLY and CDR2 FYNNEI. This CDR3 is 12 amino acids long. The CDR3 DNA follows: TGTGCCAGTTATGACAGCTACAATGAGCAGTTCTTC. Amino acids: CASYDSYNEQFF.

The rearrangement uses TRBV27 and TRBJ2-2, with TRBD2 matching over 16 bases. The CDR3 consists of 18 residues. CDR1 MNHEY and CDR2 SMNVEV come from the germline V gene (reference sequence). V lost 10 bases to trimming and J lost 3 bases; unmatched junction nucleotides: 11. CDR3 sequence: CATSSGTSGGAYTGELFF. The CDR3 nucleotides read TGTGCCACCAGCTCCGGGACTAGCGGGGGGGCGTACACCGGGGAGCTGTTTTTT.

The chain employs TRBV7-9 and TRBJ2-7, with TRBD2 identical over 11 bases. Unmatched junction bases numbered 3, after V lost 1 base and J lost 1 base. CDR3 length: 16 residues. Looked up from germline, CDR1 is SEHNR and CDR2 is FQNEAQ (reference sequence). CDR3 loop: CASSLEGTSGSYEQYF. In nucleotides, the CDR3 is TGTGCCAGCAGCTTAGAGGGGACTAGCGGTTCCTACGAGCAGTACTTC.

The CDR3 here is CASGLVWTSGVGETQYF. CDR3 coding DNA: TGTGCTAGTGGTTTGGTATGGACTAGCGGGGTGGGAGAGACCCAGTACTTC. The rearrangement joins TRBV12-5 to TRBJ2-5; the match to TRBD2 covers 12 bases. Trimming removed 0 bases from V and 4 bases from J; junction bases left unmatched: 6. This CDR3 is built from 17 residues. Germline CDR1 is LGHNT and CDR2 is FRNRAP.